This T cell receptor (beta chain) was found in a study of post-analysis software for immune sequencing data. cDNA libraries of TCR beta carried unique molecular identifiers. TCRdb reprocessed the PCR reads via MiXCR and lists one record per CDR3 protein. The table records some 160,000 distinct CDR3 sequences, approximately 35% of them present only once. This clonotype was found a few times. This may come from a read error, since a much larger clone is one base off. Germline CDR1 reads ENHRY; CDR2 reads SYGVKD. The CDR3 totals 14 residues. This sequence joins TRBV10-3 and TRBJ1-2, with D possibly being TRBD1 (5 bases). The specimen was blood, collected after autologous hematopoietic stem cell transplantation. This clonotype was sampled from a girl aged 5-17 years with multiple sclerosis. CDR3 sequence reads: CATSERGPSDGYTF. The CDR3 coding sequence is TGTGCCACCAGTGAACGGGGCCCTAGTGATGGCTACACCTTC.